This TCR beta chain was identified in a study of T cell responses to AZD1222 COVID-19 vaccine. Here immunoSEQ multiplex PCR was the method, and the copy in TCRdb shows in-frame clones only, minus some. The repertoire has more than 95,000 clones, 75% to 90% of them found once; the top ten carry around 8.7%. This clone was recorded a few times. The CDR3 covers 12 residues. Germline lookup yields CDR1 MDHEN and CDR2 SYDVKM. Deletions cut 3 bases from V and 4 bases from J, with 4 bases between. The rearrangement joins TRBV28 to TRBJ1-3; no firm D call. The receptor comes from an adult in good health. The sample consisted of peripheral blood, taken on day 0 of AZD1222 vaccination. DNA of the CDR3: TGTGCCAGCAGTTTTAGGGGAAACACCATATATTTT. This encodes CASSFRGNTIYF.